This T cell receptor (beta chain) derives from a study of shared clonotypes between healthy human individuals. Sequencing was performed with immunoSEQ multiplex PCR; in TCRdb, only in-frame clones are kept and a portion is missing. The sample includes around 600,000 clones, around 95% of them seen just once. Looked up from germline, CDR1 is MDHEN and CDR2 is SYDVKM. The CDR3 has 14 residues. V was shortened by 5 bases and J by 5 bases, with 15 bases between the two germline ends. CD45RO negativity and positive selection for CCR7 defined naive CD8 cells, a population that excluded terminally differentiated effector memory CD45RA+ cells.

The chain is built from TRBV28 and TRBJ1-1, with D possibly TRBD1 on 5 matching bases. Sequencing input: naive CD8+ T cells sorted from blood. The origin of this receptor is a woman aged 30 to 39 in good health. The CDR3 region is CASSGWGGRTEAFF. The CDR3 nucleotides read TGTGCCAGCAGTGGGTGGGGGGGAAGGACTGAAGCTTTCTTT.